Listed below are T cell receptor beta chains from one sample, sequenced in a study of CD8+CD57+ T cells in acquired aplastic anemia. TCRdb re-called the reads with MiXCR, one entry per CDR3 protein. The sample lists some 180,000 distinct CDR3 sequences, 63% seen once, with more than 40% in the top ten. The sample was sorted CD4+, CD8+, or CD8+CD57+ T cells (not recorded which) from PBMCs. These receptors all stem from a human donor with aplastic anemia. CDR3s include the opening cysteine and the closing phenylalanine or tryptophan. D genes are given only for firm matches. Not every row has a clone size; where given, it reads once, few, many or a size class.

d_gene,j_gene,abundance,v_gene,CDR3aa,CDR3nt
.,TRBJ1-1,.,TRBV11-2,CASSSVGDTEAFF,TGTGCCAGCAGCTCGGTTGGGGACACTGAAGCTTTCTTT
.,TRBJ2-3,.,TRBV12-3/TRBV12-4,CASRDVLRGGPDTQYF,TGTGCCAGCAGGGATGTCCTCAGGGGGGGTCCAGATACGCAGTATTTT
.,TRBJ2-1,.,TRBV11-3,CASSLRGDRNEQFF,TGTGCCAGCAGCTTAAGGGGGGATCGCAATGAGCAGTTCTTC
.,TRBJ2-7,.,TRBV29-1,CGVVESYEQYF,TGCGGCGTTGTAGAGAGCTACGAGCAGTACTTC
TRBD1,TRBJ2-7,.,TRBV7-3,CASSRQGGYEQYF,TGTGCCAGCAGTCGACAGGGGGGCTACGAGCAGTACTTC
.,TRBJ1-1,.,TRBV24-1,CATSDRNTEAFF,TGTGCCACCAGTGATAGGAACACTGAAGCTTTCTTT
.,TRBJ1-2,.,TRBV5-1,CASSMGDNRYGYTF,TGCGCCAGCAGCATGGGGGACAATCGCTATGGCTACACCTTC
.,TRBJ2-7,few,TRBV5-4,CATNRGTQPYEQYF,TGTGCCACGAACCGCGGGACACAGCCCTACGAGCAGTACTTC
.,TRBJ2-7,.,TRBV15,CATSRPGTESSYEQYF,TGTGCCACCAGCAGGCCCGGGACCGAGAGCTCCTACGAGCAGTACTTC
.,TRBJ2-5,.,TRBV25-1,CASSKSTAQGTQYF,TGTGCCAGCAGTAAAAGTACCGCACAAGGGACCCAGTACTTC
.,TRBJ2-4,many,TRBV7-8,CASSLFRGQNIQYF,TGTGCCAGCAGCTTATTTCGGGGACAAAACATTCAGTACTTC
.,TRBJ2-1,.,TRBV19,CASSISGPYNEQFF,TGTGCCAGTAGTATCTCGGGCCCGTACAATGAGCAGTTCTTC
TRBD2,TRBJ2-7,.,TRBV19,CASSNSGGSYEQYF,TGTGCCAGTAGTAACTCGGGGGGCTCCTACGAGCAGTACTTC
.,TRBJ2-5,few,TRBV10-3,CAISESGSRQETQYF,TGTGCCATCAGTGAGTCGGGTTCTCGTCAAGAGACCCAGTACTTC
TRBD1,TRBJ2-7,.,TRBV12-3/TRBV12-4,CASRGQGGFNEQYF,TGTGCCAGCAGGGGACAGGGGGGGTTCAACGAGCAGTACTTC
.,TRBJ2-1,.,TRBV24-1,CATSDLKRDYNEQFF,TGTGCCACCAGTGATTTGAAAAGGGACTACAATGAGCAGTTCTTC
TRBD1,TRBJ2-5,.,TRBV15,CATSGDRTETQYF,TGTGCCACCAGCGGGGACAGGACGGAGACCCAGTACTTC
.,TRBJ1-2,.,TRBV19,CASDMGTNYGYTF,TGTGCCAGCGATATGGGGACCAACTATGGCTACACCTTC
.,TRBJ1-2,many,TRBV9,CASSDGDGDNYGYTF,TGTGCCAGCAGCGATGGCGACGGGGATAACTATGGCTACACCTTC
TRBD1,TRBJ1-4,.,TRBV7-2,CASGPGQGFEKLFF,TGTGCCAGCGGACCGGGACAGGGGTTCGAAAAACTGTTTTTT
.,TRBJ2-7,.,TRBV10-3,CASSEGESSYEQYF,TGTGCCAGCAGTGAGGGGGAGAGCTCCTACGAGCAGTACTTC
.,TRBJ2-7,.,TRBV29-1,CSVELKAYEQYF,TGCAGCGTTGAGCTAAAAGCCTACGAGCAGTACTTC
.,TRBJ2-1,few,TRBV6-5,CASSVGPVRGNEQFF,TGTGCCAGCAGCGTAGGACCGGTGAGGGGGAATGAGCAGTTCTTC
.,TRBJ2-7,.,TRBV10-2,CASSQLTSAGYEQYF,TGCGCCAGCAGTCAACTTACCTCGGCGGGCTACGAGCAGTACTTC
.,TRBJ2-5,.,TRBV9,CASSVEGQGQTQYF,TGTGCCAGCAGCGTAGAAGGGCAGGGACAGACCCAGTACTTC
.,TRBJ2-7,.,TRBV9,CATQVIGYEQYF,TGTGCCACCCAGGTCATCGGCTACGAGCAGTACTTC
.,TRBJ2-3,.,TRBV10-3,CASSNFDTQYF,TGTGCCAGCAGTAATTTCGATACGCAGTATTTT
TRBD1,TRBJ2-1,few,TRBV20-1,CSADHLYTGVVSSSYNEQFF,TGCAGTGCGGACCACCTTTATACAGGGGTGGTATCGAGCTCCTACAATGAGCAGTTCTTC
TRBD1,TRBJ2-1,.,TRBV6-1,CASSELQGALRNEQFF,TGTGCCAGCAGTGAGCTACAGGGGGCGCTTCGGAATGAGCAGTTCTTC
.,TRBJ2-3,.,TRBV19,CASSIGTDTRYF,TGTGCCAGTAGTATAGGGACAGATACGCGGTACTTT
.,TRBJ1-1,many,TRBV3-1,CASRGSLIRDTEAFF,TGTGCCAGCAGGGGAAGTCTCATCAGGGACACTGAAGCTTTCTTT
.,TRBJ2-3,many,TRBV15,CATSRDPGGRADTQYF,TGTGCCACCAGCAGAGACCCAGGGGGGAGGGCAGATACGCAGTATTTT
.,TRBJ2-7,.,TRBV11-2,CASSLGNGLNYEQYF,TGTGCCAGCAGCTTGGGTAATGGGTTAAACTACGAGCAGTACTTC
TRBD1,TRBJ1-4,many,TRBV20-1,CSARGTGAVATNEKLFF,TGCAGTGCTAGAGGGACAGGGGCCGTTGCAACTAATGAAAAACTGTTTTTT
.,TRBJ2-7,many,TRBV7-9,CASSSQTGPSSYEQYF,TGTGCCAGCAGCTCTCAGACAGGTCCTAGCTCCTACGAGCAGTACTTC
TRBD2,TRBJ2-1,.,TRBV15,CATSSSGGVTYNEQFF,TGTGCCACCAGCAGCAGCGGGGGGGTCACCTACAATGAGCAGTTCTTC
.,TRBJ1-1,.,TRBV7-2,CASSPGTGGYTEAFF,TGTGCCAGCAGCCCGGGGACGGGTGGGTACACTGAAGCTTTCTTT
.,TRBJ2-3,few,TRBV15,CATSRGQTSTDTQYF,TGTGCCACCAGCAGAGGGCAGACATCCACAGATACGCAGTATTTT
TRBD1,TRBJ1-1,.,TRBV6-2/TRBV6-3,CASFTGANTEAFF,TGTGCCAGCTTCACAGGGGCGAACACTGAAGCTTTCTTT